This TCR beta chain was recorded in a study of cytomegalovirus exposure and HLA in healthy donors. The CDR3 spans 14 residues. A remark on this clone: Its specificity is unknown.

Both 60 Vbeta primers and 13 Jbeta primers went into the PCR. Measured with immunoSEQ multiplex PCR; TCRdb has only the in-frame clones, and not every one. The sample contains over 150,000 clones, roughly 73% of which appear only once. Whole-study results and caveats: The study designated 150 to 200 TCR beta chains cytomegalovirus-associated.

This chain connects TRBV12-2 to TRBJ2-7; the table gives TRBD2 as D, unverified against the DNA. TRBV12-2 is a known pseudogene. This TCR derives from a male donor in good health and CMV-seronegative. Sample: PBMCs. Here the CDR3 DNA reads TGTGCAAGTCGCCACTCCGGACTAGCCTACGAGCAGTACTTC. It yields the protein CASRHSGLAYEQYF.